Listed here are 21 T cell receptor beta chains from one sample, sequenced in a study of PD-1 blockade in classical Hodgkin lymphoma. With no exception, relapse followed autologous stem cell transplantation in all patients, and brentuximab vedotin exposure varied. The study purified CD4+ T cells from thawed PBMCs using magnetic negative selection. The assay was immunoSEQ multiplex PCR, and TCRdb's table has in-frame clones only and misses some. The sample comprises about 8,000 clones, around 77% of which are singletons, and 7% to 8.5% rests with the top ten. Sample: CD4+ T cells from blood, taken at baseline. The receptors derive from a human donor with classical Hodgkin lymphoma.

V is TRBV10-3 and J is TRBJ2-1; D is possibly TRBD1 (5 bases). Trimming shortened V by 8 bases and J by 2 bases, and 7 bases separated the two germline ends. The CDR3 covers 12 residues. The germline V gene has CDR1 ENHRY and CDR2 SYGVKD. In DNA form, the CDR3 reads TGTGCCATCGGGGCTACCTACAATGAGCAGTTCTTC. This sequence encodes CAIGATYNEQFF.

The rearrangement joins TRBV5-6 to TRBJ1-2, with 8 bases lining up with TRBD1. In germline, CDR1 is SGHDT, CDR2 YYEEEE. The length of the CDR3 is 15 residues. With V trimmed by 4 bases and J by 8 bases, 13 bases remained unmatched. CDR3 nucleotides: TGTGCCAGCAGCAAACCCGGACAGGGAGGAGACGGCTACACCTTC. Translating it yields CASSKPGQGGDGYTF.

The rearrangement links TRBV28 to TRBJ2-1; 10 bases match TRBD2. With 6 bases clipped from V and 8 bases from J, the junction kept 7 bases outside the gene matches. CDR3 length equals 14 residues. CDR1 is MDHEN and CDR2 is SYDVKM in the germline V gene. CDR3 amino acids: CASSLAGVIYEQFF. The DNA for the CDR3 is TGTGCCAGCAGCCTAGCGGGAGTTATCTATGAGCAGTTCTTC.

V usage is TRBV27 and J usage is TRBJ1-2; the D gene is possibly TRBD1 (5 bases). V dropped 6 bases and J dropped 0 bases, with 17 bases sitting between them. The CDR3 runs 16 residues. CDR1 is MNHEY and CDR2 is SMNVEV in the germline V gene (reference sequence). CDR3 region: CASRPAWGNSNYGYTF. The DNA of the CDR3 is TGTGCCAGCAGACCTGCTTGGGGGAACTCTAACTATGGCTACACCTTC.

The chain recombines TRBV6-6 with TRBJ2-3, with D possibly called TRBD1 or TRBD2 (5 bases each). CDR1 MNHNY and CDR2 SVGAGI come from the germline V gene (reference sequence). CDR3 length equals 15 residues. Trimming shortened V by 0 bases and J by 2 bases, and 9 bases separated the two germline ends. CDR3: CASSYSRGPTDTQYF. CDR3 in DNA: TGTGCCAGCAGTTACTCGAGGGGCCCCACAGATACGCAGTATTTT.

This clone was observed a handful of times. V usage is TRBV6-5 and J usage is TRBJ1-3; weak D call: TRBD1 (5 bases). The CDR3 contains 15 residues. Trimming cost V 6 bases and J 0 bases, with 12 bases left between them. The germline gives CDR1 MNHEY, CDR2 SVGAGI. CDR3 region: CASSRALTSGNTIYF. The CDR3 nucleotides are TGTGCCAGCAGCAGGGCGCTAACCTCTGGAAACACCATATATTTT.

This rearrangement joins TRBV13 to TRBJ2-3; D gene unclear. Deletions cut 4 bases from V and 6 bases from J, with 17 bases between. There are 15 residues in the CDR3. Germline CDR1 reads PRHDT; CDR2 reads FYEKMQ (reference sequence). The CDR3 protein is CASSSLGYLTDTQYF. In DNA form, the CDR3 reads TGTGCCAGCAGCTCCCTGGGGTATCTAACGGATACGCAGTATTTT.

This chain uses TRBV19 with TRBJ1-1; 8 nucleotides agree with TRBD1. This CDR3 has 15 residues. The V gene's germline CDR1 is LNHDA and CDR2 SQIVND (reference sequence). V lost 7 bases and J lost 0; bases outside the gene matches: 7. CDR3 nucleotides: TGTGCCAGTAACGGACAGGGACTGATGAACACTGAAGCTTTCTTT. Its translation is CASNGQGLMNTEAFF.

The V and J genes are TRBV9 and TRBJ2-2; 7 bases align to TRBD1. The trim removed 4 bases at V and 1 base at J, leaving 4 bases unmatched. The CDR3 sequence is 15 residues long. CDR1 SGDLS and CDR2 YYNGEE come from the germline V gene. The CDR3 coding sequence is TGTGCCAGCAGCCCTCGGACAGGGAACACCGGGGAGCTGTTTTTT. Its translation is CASSPRTGNTGELFF.

This clone was detected a few times. V and J are TRBV7-2 and TRBJ2-6; D unclear. Germline CDR1 is SGHTA and CDR2 is FQGNSA. The CDR3 runs to 15 residues. V dropped 6 bases and J dropped 0 bases, with 9 bases sitting between them. CDR3 bases: TGTGCCAGCAGAAACAGAAACTCTGGGGCCAACGTCCTGACTTTC. It yields the protein CASRNRNSGANVLTF.

The table lists this clone with a count of one. This chain joins TRBV5-1 and TRBJ1-4, with D possibly matching TRBD1 (5 bases). V gave up 4 bases and J gave up 2 bases, with 12 bases separating them. CDR1 and CDR2 from the germline V gene are SGHRS and YFSETQ. The CDR3 totals 15 residues. The CDR3 nucleotides read TGCGCCAGCAGCCCGTCGGGACGGACTAATGAAAAACTGTTTTTT. It encodes CASSPSGRTNEKLFF.

CDR3 coding DNA: TGTGCCAGCAGCCACCTCCAAAGTCTAGGCCAGTACGAGCAGTACTTC. This encodes CASSHLQSLGQYEQYF. The V gene is TRBV14, the J gene TRBJ2-7; D is uncertain. CDR1 and CDR2 (germline): SGHDN, FVKESK. With 3 bases removed from V and 4 bases from J, the gap between germline ends came to 19 bases. CDR3 length: 16 residues.

The rearrangement joins TRBV6-1 to TRBJ1-6, with D perhaps matching TRBD1 (5 bases). Germline V gene sequence: CDR1 MNHNS, CDR2 SASEGT. Trimming stripped 7 bases from V and 3 bases from J, with 10 bases between. The CDR3 totals 14 residues. CDR3 amino acids: CASTQGIYNSPLHF. The CDR3, as DNA: TGTGCCAGCACCCAGGGTATCTATAATTCACCCCTCCACTTT.

Concerning this clone: Germline is not matched at one junction end, which may reflect a read error. The chain employs TRBV5-1 and TRBJ1-1; unclear D gene. Germline CDR1 SGHRS, CDR2 YFSETQ. The CDR3 length is 13 residues. Written as DNA, the CDR3 is TGCACCAGCAGCTTTATGATAAACACTGAAGCTTTCTTT. It is translated as CTSSFMINTEAFF.

This chain joins TRBV5-1 and TRBJ2-5; TRBD2 matches at 12 bases. Germline-derived CDR1 and CDR2 are SGHRS and YFSETQ. This CDR3 has 15 residues. With V trimmed by 3 bases and J by 2 bases, 2 bases remained unmatched. The CDR3 coding sequence is TGCGCCAGCAGCTCTAGCGGGAGGGGACAAGAGACCCAGTACTTC. Protein product: CASSSSGRGQETQYF.

The chain links TRBV21-1 to TRBJ1-1; the table's D call, TRBD1, was not checked against the DNA. TRBV21-1 is a pseudogene. The CDR3 contains 16 residues. CDR3 sequence: CASSKVTGSMNTEAFF. The CDR3 region has the DNA TGTGCCAGCAGCAAAGTGACAGGGAGCATGAACACTGAAGCTTTCTTT.

This chain uses TRBV4-2 with TRBJ2-3; 8 positions match TRBD1. This CDR3 has 16 amino acids. Germline CDR1 LGHNA, CDR2 YNFKEQ. The V and J ends lost 4 bases and 1 base, in that order; junction bases with no gene match: 7. The CDR3 region has the DNA TGTGCCAGCAGCCCGTATGCGGGACAGGGCACAGATACGCAGTATTTT. This encodes CASSPYAGQGTDTQYF.

The chain combines TRBV5-4 with TRBJ2-6, with D unclear. Germline CDR1 is SGHNT and CDR2 is YYREEE (reference sequence). The germline V and J ends were trimmed by 0 bases and 0 bases, with 1 base remaining between them. This CDR3 spans 14 amino acids. CDR3 coding DNA: TGTGCCAGCAGCTTGGCCTCTGGGGCCAACGTCCTGACTTTC. It specifies CASSLASGANVLTF.

The V gene is TRBV5-4, the J gene TRBJ1-1; a weak D match, TRBD1 (6 bases). Trimming left V 0 bases short and J 10 bases short, with 10 bases between. Germline V gene lookup returns CDR1 SGHNT and CDR2 YYREEE (reference sequence). CDR3 length: 12 residues. CDR3 protein: CASSLDVRGAFF. CDR3 DNA: TGTGCCAGCAGCTTGGACGTCAGGGGAGCTTTCTTT.

The chain combines TRBV18 with TRBJ1-2; a weak D match, TRBD1 (6 bases). V was shortened by 1 base and J by 3 bases, with 12 bases between the two germline ends. CDR1 and CDR2 (germline): KGHSH, LQKENI. CDR3 size: 15 residues. The CDR3 nucleotides are TGTGCCAGCTCACCACGGTCAGGGGCAGACTATGGCTACACCTTC. Residues: CASSPRSGADYGYTF. The whole variable domain, remainder taken from reference TRBV18 and TRBJ1-2, is NAGVMQNPRHLVRRRGQEARLRCSPMKGHSHVYWYRQLPEEGLKFMVYLQKENIIDESGMPKERFSAEFPKEGPSILRIQQVVRGDSAAYFCASSPRSGADYGYTFGSGTRLTVV.

This clone was found a few times. The chain uses TRBV10-3 and TRBJ1-2; TRBD1 is a possible D gene (5 bases). The CDR3 length is 15 residues. CDR1 ENHRY and CDR2 SYGVKD come from the germline V gene. Trimming shortened V by 3 bases and J by 2 bases, and 13 bases separated the two germline ends. For the CDR3, the DNA is TGTGCCATCAGTGACAGGGCTACCCCAAACTATGGCTACACCTTC. Residues: CAISDRATPNYGYTF.